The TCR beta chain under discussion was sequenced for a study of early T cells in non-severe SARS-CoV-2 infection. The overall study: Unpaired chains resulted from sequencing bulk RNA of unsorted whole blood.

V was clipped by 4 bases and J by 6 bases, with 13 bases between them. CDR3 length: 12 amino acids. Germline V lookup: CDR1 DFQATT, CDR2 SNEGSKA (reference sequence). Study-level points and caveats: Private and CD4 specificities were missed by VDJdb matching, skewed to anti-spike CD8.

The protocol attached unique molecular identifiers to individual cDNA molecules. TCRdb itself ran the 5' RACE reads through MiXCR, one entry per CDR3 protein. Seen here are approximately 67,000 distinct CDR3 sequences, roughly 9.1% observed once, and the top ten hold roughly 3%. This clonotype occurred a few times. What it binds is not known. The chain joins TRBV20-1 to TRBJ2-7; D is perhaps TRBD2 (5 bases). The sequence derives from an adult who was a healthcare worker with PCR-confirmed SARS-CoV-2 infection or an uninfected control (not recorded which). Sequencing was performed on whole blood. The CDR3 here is CSANSGKTEQYF. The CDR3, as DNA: TGCAGTGCTAACTCGGGGAAGACCGAGCAGTACTTC.